The rows below give T cell receptor beta chains drawn from one sample of a study of Ad26.COV2.S vaccination and SARS-CoV-2 variants. Clones were read by immunoSEQ multiplex PCR, and TCRdb kept only the in-frame ones, dropping some. The top ten hold 1.5% of the sample, which has fewer than 900,000 clones, around 92% seen once. Sequenced here: peripheral blood, sampled in a trial of Ad26.COV2.S vaccine versus placebo. All receptors come from a person aged 18-65 years who received the Ad26.COV2.S COVID-19 vaccine or a placebo. The CDR3 runs from the conserved cysteine through the conserved F or W. A D gene is named only where the DNA matches it firmly. Clone size is shown for a subset of rows, as once, few, many or a class of expanded clone.

clone_size	d_call	v_call	j_call	cdr3_aa	cdr3_nt
-	-	TRBV19	TRBJ1-1	CASTHGSVNTEAFF	TGTGCCAGTACCCATGGGTCCGTGAACACTGAAGCTTTCTTT
many	TRBD2	TRBV6-5	TRBJ2-5	CASSLGGARETQYF	TGTGCCAGCAGCCTCGGGGGGGCAAGGGAGACCCAGTACTTC
-	-	TRBV12-5	TRBJ2-1	CASGTTRYNEQFF	TGTGCTAGTGGGACGACTAGGTACAATGAGCAGTTCTTC
-	-	TRBV30	TRBJ2-7	CAWSSGIGYEQYF	TGTGCCTGGAGCTCAGGGATTGGGTACGAGCAGTACTTC
-	-	TRBV11-3	TRBJ2-3	CASSLGNADTQYF	TGTGCCAGCAGCTTAGGTAACGCAGATACGCAGTATTTT
-	-	TRBV19	TRBJ2-1	CASSIGAAHNEQFF	TGTGCCAGTAGTATTGGGGCAGCTCACAATGAGCAGTTCTTC
-	-	TRBV6-5	TRBJ1-5	CASSFSGEDRNQPQHF	TGTGCCAGCAGTTTTTCAGGGGAAGATCGCAATCAGCCCCAGCATTTT
-	-	TRBV11-1	TRBJ2-6	CASSLGSFSGANVLTF	TGTGCCAGCAGCTTAGGTTCCTTCTCTGGGGCCAACGTCCTGACTTTC
-	TRBD1	TRBV18	TRBJ1-6	CASSPGQGNSPLHF	TGTGCCAGCTCACCGGGACAGGGTAATTCACCCCTCCACTTT
-	-	TRBV12-5	TRBJ2-7	CASGQPQGSYEQYF	TGTGCTAGTGGTCAGCCTCAGGGAAGTTACGAGCAGTACTTC
once	-	TRBV30	TRBJ1-1	CARQLLGSTEAFF	TGTGCCCGCCAATTGTTGGGGAGCACTGAAGCTTTCTTT
-	-	TRBV7-6	TRBJ1-2	CASSLEDRGGGNYGYTF	TGTGCCAGCAGCTTAGAAGATAGGGGCGGAGGAAACTATGGCTACACCTTC
-	-	TRBV11-2	TRBJ2-3	CASSLLRDSQYF	TGTGCCAGCAGCTTACTCCGGGACTCGCAGTATTTT
-	TRBD1	TRBV10-3	TRBJ1-4	CAIRGGGDEKLFF	TGTGCCATCAGGGGAGGGGGCGATGAAAAACTGTTTTTT
-	TRBD1	TRBV5-6	TRBJ1-2	CASSPQGVAYGYTF	TGTGCCAGCAGCCCACAGGGGGTGGCCTATGGCTACACCTTC
-	TRBD1	TRBV7-8	TRBJ2-1	CASSSLGTGNEQFF	TGTGCCAGCAGCTCCCTCGGGACAGGGAATGAGCAGTTCTTC
-	-	TRBV7-9	TRBJ2-2	CASSSTVNTGELFF	TGTGCCAGCAGCTCGACAGTGAACACCGGGGAGCTGTTTTTT
-	-	TRBV27	TRBJ2-3	CASSLRGRGGPKTDTQYF	TGTGCCAGCAGTTTACGGGGGCGCGGGGGCCCGAAAACAGATACGCAGTATTTT
-	-	TRBV18	TRBJ2-5	CASSPLRTQETQYF	TGTGCCAGCTCACCCCTACGAACCCAAGAGACCCAGTACTTC
-	-	TRBV19	TRBJ2-2	CASSMRQGGTGELFF	TGTGCCAGTAGTATGAGGCAGGGGGGGACCGGGGAGCTGTTTTTT
few	-	TRBV10-1	TRBJ2-7	CASSSPPTGEQYF	TGCGCCAGCAGCTCTCCCCCGACGGGGGAGCAGTACTTC
-	TRBD2	TRBV5-1	TRBJ2-3	CASSFAGVTDTQYF	TGCGCCAGCAGCTTCGCGGGGGTCACAGATACGCAGTATTTT
-	TRBD2	TRBV27	TRBJ2-6	CASRRLATGANVLTF	TGTGCCAGCAGGAGACTAGCGACTGGGGCCAACGTCCTGACTTTC
-	TRBD1	TRBV18	TRBJ2-2	CASSPDRGGTGELFF	TGTGCCAGCTCACCGGACAGGGGAGGCACCGGGGAGCTGTTTTTT
-	-	TRBV10-3	TRBJ1-1	CAIANKNTEAFF	TGTGCCATCGCGAATAAGAACACTGAAGCTTTCTTT
-	TRBD1	TRBV24-1	TRBJ1-2	CATSEGGQTGNYGYTF	TGTGCCACCAGTGAGGGGGGACAGACCGGTAACTATGGCTACACCTTC
-	-	TRBV18	TRBJ1-2	CASSPPASRYGYTF	TGTGCCAGCTCACCACCGGCCAGCAGATATGGCTACACCTTC
-	-	TRBV2	TRBJ1-1	CASSERGFTEAFF	TGTGCCAGCAGTGAAAGGGGATTCACTGAAGCTTTCTTT
-	TRBD1	TRBV5-1	TRBJ2-7	CASSLQGPPYEQYF	TGCGCCAGCAGCCTACAGGGGCCCCCCTACGAGCAGTACTTC
-	-	TRBV12-5	TRBJ1-5	CASAPGESGNQPQHF	TGTGCTAGTGCCCCCGGGGAGTCGGGCAATCAGCCCCAGCATTTT
-	-	TRBV5-4	TRBJ2-1	CASSGLDGDEQFF	TGTGCCAGCAGCGGGTTGGACGGGGATGAGCAGTTCTTC
few	TRBD1	TRBV7-2	TRBJ2-7	CASSLWGTVTYEQYF	TGTGCCAGCAGCTTATGGGGGACAGTAACCTACGAGCAGTACTTC
-	TRBD1	TRBV3-1/TRBV3-2	TRBJ2-5	CASSRQGAETQYF	TGTGCCAGCAGCCGACAGGGAGCGGAGACCCAGTACTTC
-	-	TRBV7-3	TRBJ2-3	CASSLTVLTDTQYF	TGTGCCAGCAGCTTAACGGTCCTTACAGATACGCAGTATTTT
-	TRBD2	TRBV11-2	TRBJ2-3	CASSFSPSGYTSTDTQYF	TGTGCCAGCAGCTTTTCCCCTAGCGGGTACACTAGCACAGATACGCAGTATTTT
-	-	TRBV29-1	TRBJ2-5	CSVNRQMETQYF	TGCAGCGTAAACCGACAGATGGAGACCCAGTACTTC
-	-	TRBV27	TRBJ2-1	CASSFAGYNEQFF	TGTGCCAGCAGTTTTGCGGGTTACAATGAGCAGTTCTTC
-	-	TRBV9	TRBJ1-2	CASSVGGASGYTF	TGTGCCAGCAGCGTAGGAGGGGCCAGTGGCTACACCTTC
-	TRBD2	TRBV27	TRBJ2-7	CASSLNPWGGFSYEQYF	TGTGCCAGCAGTTTAAACCCCTGGGGGGGGTTCTCCTACGAGCAGTACTTC
-	TRBD2	TRBV18	TRBJ2-7	CASSQTSISYEQYF	TGTGCCAGCTCTCAGACTAGCATCTCCTACGAGCAGTACTTC
-	TRBD1	TRBV7-6	TRBJ1-1	CASSSRQGGTEAFF	TGTGCCAGCAGCTCCCGACAGGGAGGAACTGAAGCTTTCTTT
-	TRBD2	TRBV2	TRBJ2-5	CASNRLTSGEETQYF	TGTGCCAGCAACCGACTGACTAGCGGGGAAGAGACCCAGTACTTC
-	-	TRBV6-5	TRBJ1-2	CASSYSKAKRGYTF	TGTGCCAGCAGTTACTCGAAAGCCAAACGGGGCTACACCTTC
once	-	TRBV11-2	TRBJ2-3	CASSLVGTSTDTQYF	TGTGCCAGCAGCTTAGTCGGAACTAGCACAGATACGCAGTATTTT
-	-	TRBV20-1	TRBJ1-6	CSATGNSPLHF	TGCAGTGCTACAGGGAATTCACCCCTCCACTTT
-	-	TRBV7-3	TRBJ2-1	CASSLIVGRVGEQFF	TGTGCCAGCAGCTTAATCGTCGGCCGGGTTGGGGAGCAGTTCTTC